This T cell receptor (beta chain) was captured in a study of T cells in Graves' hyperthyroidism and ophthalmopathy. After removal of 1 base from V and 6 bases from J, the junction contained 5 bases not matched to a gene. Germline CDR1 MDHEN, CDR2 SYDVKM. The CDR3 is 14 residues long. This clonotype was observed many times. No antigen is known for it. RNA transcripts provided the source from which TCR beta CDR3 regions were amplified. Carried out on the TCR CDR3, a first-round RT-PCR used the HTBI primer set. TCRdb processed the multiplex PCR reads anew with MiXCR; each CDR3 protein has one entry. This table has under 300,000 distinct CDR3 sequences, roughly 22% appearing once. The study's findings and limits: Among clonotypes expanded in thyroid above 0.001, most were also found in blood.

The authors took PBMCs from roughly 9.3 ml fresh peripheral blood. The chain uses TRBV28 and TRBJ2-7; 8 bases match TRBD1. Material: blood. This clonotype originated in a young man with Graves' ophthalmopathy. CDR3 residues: CASSLYRGKSEQYF. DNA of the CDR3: TGTGCCAGCAGTTTATACAGGGGGAAGAGCGAGCAGTACTTC.